The rows below give T cell receptor beta chains drawn from one sample of a study of shared clonotypes between healthy human individuals. Sequenced by immunoSEQ multiplex PCR; TCRdb stores in-frame clones only, minus some. The repertoire consists of around 2.3 million clones, with approximately 94% occurring once and the leading ten covering 0.13%. The source material was naive CD4+ T cells sorted from blood. These receptor sequences come from a man aged 18 to 35 in good health. Both conserved end residues are part of each CDR3. The D gene is left open where the match is weak. Only some rows state a clone size, as once, few, many or a class for expanded clones.

>TRBJ1-2|TRBV30|-|-
TGTGCCTGGAGCTACGGACAGTCTAACTATGGCTACACCTTC
CAWSYGQSNYGYTF
>TRBJ1-3|TRBV28|-|-
TGTGCCAGCAGTTTAAGGGCGGTAGGTGGAAACACCATATATTTT
CASSLRAVGGNTIYF
>TRBJ1-4|TRBV6-5|-|-
TGTGCCAGCCCTACGGGGAGGGGAAACGAAAAACTGTTTTTT
CASPTGRGNEKLFF
>TRBJ1-6|TRBV5-1|-|few
TGCGCCAGCAGCTTGGGGCAGAAAGGTTCACCCCTCCACTTT
CASSLGQKGSPLHF
>TRBJ1-3|TRBV9|TRBD1|-
TGTGCCAGCAGCGTAGGAAGCCCGAAGGGGGCTTACTCTGGAAACACCATATATTTT
CASSVGSPKGAYSGNTIYF
>TRBJ2-5|TRBV4-1|-|-
TGCGCCAGCAGTTTTGCGCTTCCGGAGACCCAGTACTTC
CASSFALPETQYF
>TRBJ1-6|TRBV2|-|few
TGTGCCAGCAGTGAATTTGGGTACAGCTCCTATAATTCACCCCTCCACTTT
CASSEFGYSSYNSPLHF
>TRBJ2-7|TRBV19|-|-
TGTGCCAGTAGTATAGTACTAACGGACCCCTACGAGCAGTACTTC
CASSIVLTDPYEQYF
>TRBJ2-3|TRBV20-1|-|-
TGCAGTGCCGGGTGGACAGATACGCAGTATTTT
CSAGWTDTQYF
>TRBJ1-1|TRBV5-1|-|-
TGCGCCAGCAGCTTTGGGGGGACTGAAGCTTTCTTT
CASSFGGTEAFF
>TRBJ2-7|TRBV12-5|-|-
TGTGCTAGTGGTTACGCACCGGGGCATTCCGAGCAGTACTTC
CASGYAPGHSEQYF
>TRBJ2-2|TRBV7-9|-|once
TGTGCCAGCAGCTTAGCGCCGACGAACACCGGGGAGCTGTTTTTT
CASSLAPTNTGELFF
>TRBJ1-2|TRBV25-1|-|-
TGTGCCAGCAGTGATGGCAGAATCTATGGCTACACCTTC
CASSDGRIYGYTF
>TRBJ2-2|TRBV4-2|-|-
TGTGCCAGCAGCCAAGACCAGGGGAACACCGGGGAGCTGTTTTTT
CASSQDQGNTGELFF
>TRBJ1-2|TRBV28|-|-
TGTGCCAGCACCACCCCTACCGGGGCACCCGACTATGGCTACACCTTC
CASTTPTGAPDYGYTF
>TRBJ2-7|TRBV5-6|TRBD1|-
TGTGCCAGCAGCCTCGACAGGGATTGGTTGTACGAGCAGTACTTC
CASSLDRDWLYEQYF
>TRBJ2-7|TRBV6-5|TRBD1|-
TGTGCCAGCAGTTCCCCCGGGACAGGGAGTTACGAGCAGTACTTC
CASSSPGTGSYEQYF